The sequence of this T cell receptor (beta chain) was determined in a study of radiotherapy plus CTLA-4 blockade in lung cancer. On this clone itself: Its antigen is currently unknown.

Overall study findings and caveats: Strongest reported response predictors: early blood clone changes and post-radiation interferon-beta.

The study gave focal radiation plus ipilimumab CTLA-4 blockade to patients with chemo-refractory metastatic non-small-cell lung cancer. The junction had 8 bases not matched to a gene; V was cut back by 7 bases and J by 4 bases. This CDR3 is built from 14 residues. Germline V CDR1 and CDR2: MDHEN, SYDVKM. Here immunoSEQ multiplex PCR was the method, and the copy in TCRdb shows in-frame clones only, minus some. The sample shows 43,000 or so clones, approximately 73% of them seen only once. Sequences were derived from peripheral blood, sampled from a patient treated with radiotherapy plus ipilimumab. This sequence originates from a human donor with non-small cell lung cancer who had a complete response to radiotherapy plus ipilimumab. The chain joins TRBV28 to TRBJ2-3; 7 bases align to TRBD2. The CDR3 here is CASMGRARADTQYF. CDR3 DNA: TGTGCCAGCATGGGGAGGGCCCGGGCAGATACGCAGTATTTT.